This T cell receptor (beta chain) was recovered during a study of T cells in Graves' hyperthyroidism and ophthalmopathy. TCR beta CDR3 sequences were amplified from RNA transcripts. The study used the HTBI primer set for a first-round RT-PCR of the TCR CDR3. MiXCR, run by TCRdb on the multiplex PCR reads, gives a single entry per CDR3 protein. The data show about 840,000 distinct CDR3 sequences, roughly 37% seen once. Study conclusions and caveats: In the blood, most expanded thyroid clonotypes above 0.001 appeared as well.

This clonotype was recorded a few times. Its antigen is not identified. From germline, CDR1 is MGHRA and CDR2 YSYEKL. V shed 1 base and J 5 bases; nucleotides not matched to a gene: 7. The CDR3 runs 15 residues. The specimen sequenced was blood. This sequence originates from a man aged 18-30 years with Graves' hyperthyroidism. V and J are TRBV4-1 and TRBJ2-7; 8 positions agree with TRBD1. The CDR3 nucleotides are TGCGCCAGCAGCCAAGGGACAGGGTGGAACGACGAGCAGTACTTC. Amino acids: CASSQGTGWNDEQYF.